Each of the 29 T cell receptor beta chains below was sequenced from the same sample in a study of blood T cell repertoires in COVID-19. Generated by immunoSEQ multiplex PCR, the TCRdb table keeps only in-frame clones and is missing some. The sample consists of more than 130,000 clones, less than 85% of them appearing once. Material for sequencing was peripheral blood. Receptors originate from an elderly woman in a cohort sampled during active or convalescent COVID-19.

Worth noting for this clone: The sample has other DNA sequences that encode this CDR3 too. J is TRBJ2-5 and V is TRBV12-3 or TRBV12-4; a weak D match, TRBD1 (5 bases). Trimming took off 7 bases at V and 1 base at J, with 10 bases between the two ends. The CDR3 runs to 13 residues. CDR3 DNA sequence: TGTGCCAGCACCAGAAGGGGCCAAGAGACCCAGTACTTC. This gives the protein CASTRRGQETQYF.

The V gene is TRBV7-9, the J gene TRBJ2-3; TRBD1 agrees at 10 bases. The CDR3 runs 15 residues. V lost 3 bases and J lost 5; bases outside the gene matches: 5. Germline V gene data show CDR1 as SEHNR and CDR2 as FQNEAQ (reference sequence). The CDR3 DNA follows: TGTGCCAGCAGCTTCTCGGGACAGGGGATAGATACGCAGTATTTT. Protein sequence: CASSFSGQGIDTQYF.

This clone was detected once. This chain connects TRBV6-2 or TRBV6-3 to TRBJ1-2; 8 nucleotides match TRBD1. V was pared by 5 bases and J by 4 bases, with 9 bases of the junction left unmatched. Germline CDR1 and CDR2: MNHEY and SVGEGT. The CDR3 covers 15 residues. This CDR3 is CASSQAGGAFYGYTF. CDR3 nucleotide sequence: TGTGCCAGCAGTCAAGCAGGGGGCGCTTTCTATGGCTACACCTTC.

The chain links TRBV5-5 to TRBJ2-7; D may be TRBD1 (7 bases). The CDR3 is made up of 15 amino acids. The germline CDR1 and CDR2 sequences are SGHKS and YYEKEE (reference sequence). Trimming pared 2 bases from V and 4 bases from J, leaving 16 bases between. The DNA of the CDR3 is TGTGCCAGCAGCTTATGGCCCCAGGGGGGTTACGAGCAGTACGTC. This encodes CASSLWPQGGYEQYV.

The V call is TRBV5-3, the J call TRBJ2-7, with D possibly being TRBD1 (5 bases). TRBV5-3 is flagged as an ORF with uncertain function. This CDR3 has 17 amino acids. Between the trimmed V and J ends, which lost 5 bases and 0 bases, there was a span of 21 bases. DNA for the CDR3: TGTGCCAGAAGGAAGTTGCAGGGCCTCCCGGGCTCCTACGAGCAGTACGTC. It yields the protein CARRKLQGLPGSYEQYV.

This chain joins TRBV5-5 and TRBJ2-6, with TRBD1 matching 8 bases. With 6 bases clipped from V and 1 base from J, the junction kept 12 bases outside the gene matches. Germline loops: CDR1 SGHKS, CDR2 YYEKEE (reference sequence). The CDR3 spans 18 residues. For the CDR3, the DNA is TGTGCCAGCAACCACAGGGGGAGCGACCCTTCTGGGGCCAACGTCCTGACTTTC. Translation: CASNHRGSDPSGANVLTF.

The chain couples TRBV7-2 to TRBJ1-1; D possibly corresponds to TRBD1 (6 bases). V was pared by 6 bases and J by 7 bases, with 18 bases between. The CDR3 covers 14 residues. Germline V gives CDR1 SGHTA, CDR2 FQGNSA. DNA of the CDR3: TGTGCCAGCAGTCTAGGGGGACGGAACTTTGAAGCTTTCTTT. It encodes CASSLGGRNFEAFF.

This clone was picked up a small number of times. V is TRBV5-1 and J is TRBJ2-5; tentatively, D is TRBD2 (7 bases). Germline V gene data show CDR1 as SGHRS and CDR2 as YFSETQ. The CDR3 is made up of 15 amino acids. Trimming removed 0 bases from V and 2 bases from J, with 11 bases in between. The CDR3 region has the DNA TGCGCCAGCAGCTTGGCCGGGGGGCGGCAAGAGACCCAGTACTTC. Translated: CASSLAGGRQETQYF.

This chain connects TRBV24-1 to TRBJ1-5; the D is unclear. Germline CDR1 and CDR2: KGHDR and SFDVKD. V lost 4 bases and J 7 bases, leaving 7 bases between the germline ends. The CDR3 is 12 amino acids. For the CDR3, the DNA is TGTGCCACCAGTGACCCCTACCAGCCCCAGCATTTT. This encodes CATSDPYQPQHF.

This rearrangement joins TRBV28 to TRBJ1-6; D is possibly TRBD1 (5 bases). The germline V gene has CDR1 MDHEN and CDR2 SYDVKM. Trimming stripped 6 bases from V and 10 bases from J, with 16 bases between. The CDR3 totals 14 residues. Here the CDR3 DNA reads TGTGCCAGCAGCCGTGGACAAGAGAACTCACCCCTCCACTTT. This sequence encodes CASSRGQENSPLHF.

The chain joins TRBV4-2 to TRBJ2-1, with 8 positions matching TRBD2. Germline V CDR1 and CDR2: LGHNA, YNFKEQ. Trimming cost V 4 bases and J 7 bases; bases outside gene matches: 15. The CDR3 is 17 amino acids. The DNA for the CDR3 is TGTGCCAGCAGCCCGTCAGCGTCGGGGGGGCCTAGGAATGAGCAGTTCTTC. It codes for CASSPSASGGPRNEQFF.

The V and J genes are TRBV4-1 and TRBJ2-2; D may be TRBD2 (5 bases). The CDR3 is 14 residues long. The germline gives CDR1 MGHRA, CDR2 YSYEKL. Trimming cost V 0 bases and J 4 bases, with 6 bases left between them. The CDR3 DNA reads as TGCGCCAGCAGCCAAGAAGAGGGCACCGGGGAGCTGTTTTTT. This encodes CASSQEEGTGELFF.

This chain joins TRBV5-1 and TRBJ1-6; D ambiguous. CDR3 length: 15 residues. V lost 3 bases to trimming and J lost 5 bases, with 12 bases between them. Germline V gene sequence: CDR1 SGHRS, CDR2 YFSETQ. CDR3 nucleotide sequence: TGCGCCAGCAGCTGGGAGGGTGGTGATAATTCACCCCTCCACTTT. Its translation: CASSWEGGDNSPLHF.

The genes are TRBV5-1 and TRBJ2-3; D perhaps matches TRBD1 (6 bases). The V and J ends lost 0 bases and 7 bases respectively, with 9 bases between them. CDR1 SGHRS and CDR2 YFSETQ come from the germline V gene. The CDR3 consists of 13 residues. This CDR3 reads CASSLEQGYTQYF. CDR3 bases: TGCGCCAGCAGCTTGGAGCAGGGGTATACGCAGTATTTT.

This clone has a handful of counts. CDR3 in amino acids: CASSGLPYQPQHF. Here the CDR3 DNA reads TGCGCCAGCAGCGGACTGCCCTATCAGCCCCAGCATTTT. This rearrangement joins TRBV5-1 to TRBJ1-5; D is undetermined. The CDR3 consists of 13 residues. V was shortened by 4 bases and J by 5 bases, with 10 bases between the two germline ends. The germline V gene has CDR1 SGHRS and CDR2 YFSETQ. Complete variable domain (other parts from reference TRBV5-1 and TRBJ1-5): KAGVTQTPRYLIKTRGQQVTLSCSPISGHRSVSWYQQTPGQGLQFLFEYFSETQRNKGNFPGRFSGRQFSNSRSEMNVSTLELGDSALYLCASSGLPYQPQHFGDGTRLSIL.

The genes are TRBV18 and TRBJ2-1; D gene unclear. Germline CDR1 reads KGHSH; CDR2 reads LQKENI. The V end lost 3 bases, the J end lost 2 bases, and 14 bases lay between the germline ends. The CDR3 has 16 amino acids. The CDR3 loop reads CASSPAQAGTYNEQFF. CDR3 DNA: TGTGCCAGCTCACCCGCGCAGGCAGGAACCTACAATGAGCAGTTCTTC.

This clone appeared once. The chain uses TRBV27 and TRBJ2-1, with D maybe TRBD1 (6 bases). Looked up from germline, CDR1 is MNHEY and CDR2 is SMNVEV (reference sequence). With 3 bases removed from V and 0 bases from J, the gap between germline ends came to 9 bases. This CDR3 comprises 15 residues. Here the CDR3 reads CASSFQGSSYNEQFF. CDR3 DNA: TGTGCCAGCAGTTTCCAGGGGAGCTCCTACAATGAGCAGTTCTTC.

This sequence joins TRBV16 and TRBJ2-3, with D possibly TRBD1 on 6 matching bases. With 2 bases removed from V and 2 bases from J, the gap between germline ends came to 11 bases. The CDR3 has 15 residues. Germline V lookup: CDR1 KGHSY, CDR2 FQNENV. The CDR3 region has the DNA TGTGCCAGCAGCCAAAACAGGGCCTCCACAGATACGCAGTATTTT. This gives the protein CASSQNRASTDTQYF.

CDR3 protein: CASSASSVLVVETQYF. Written as DNA, the CDR3 is TGTGCCAGTAGTGCCTCCTCAGTGCTGGTGGTAGAGACCCAGTACTTC. The V gene is TRBV19, the J gene TRBJ2-5; no clear D gene. Germline V gene lookup returns CDR1 LNHDA and CDR2 SQIVND (reference sequence). The CDR3 covers 16 residues. The germline V and J ends were trimmed by 5 bases and 4 bases, with 20 bases remaining between them. Full variable domain (outside the CDR3, taken from reference TRBV19 and TRBJ2-5): DGGITQSPKYLFRKEGQNVTLSCEQNLNHDAMYWYRQDPGQGLRLIYYSQIVNDFQKGDIAEGYSVSREKKESFPLTVTSAQKNPTAFYLCASSASSVLVVETQYFGPGTRLLVL.

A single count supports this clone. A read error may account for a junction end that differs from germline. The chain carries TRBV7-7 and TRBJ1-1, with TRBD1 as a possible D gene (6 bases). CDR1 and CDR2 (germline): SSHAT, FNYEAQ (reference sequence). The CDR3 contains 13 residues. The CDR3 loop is CASSPGGGSEAFF. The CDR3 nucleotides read TGTGCTAGCAGCCCGGGGGGGGGCTCTGAAGCTTTCTTT.

The CDR3 is CASSPTDRVRGYTF. The CDR3 DNA sequence: TGTGCCAGCAGCCCCACGGACAGGGTAAGGGGCTACACCTTC. The chain joins TRBV7-9 to TRBJ1-2; 8 positions match TRBD1. Germline loops: CDR1 SEHNR, CDR2 FQNEAQ (reference sequence). Losses at the gene ends were 5 bases for V and 8 bases for J; bases not matched to a gene: 10. The CDR3 is 14 residues long. The full variable domain, its missing parts supplied by reference TRBV7-9 and TRBJ1-2, is DTGVSQNPRHKITKRGQNVTFRCDPISEHNRLYWYRQTLGQGPEFLTYFQNEAQLEKSRLLSDRFSAERPKGSFSTLEIQRTEQGDSAMYLCASSPTDRVRGYTFGSGTRLTVV.

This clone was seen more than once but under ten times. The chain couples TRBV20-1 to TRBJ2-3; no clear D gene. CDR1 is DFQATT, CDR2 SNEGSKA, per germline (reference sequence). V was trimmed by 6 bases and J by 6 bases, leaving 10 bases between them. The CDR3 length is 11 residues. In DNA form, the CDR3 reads TGCAGTGCCCCACCTAGGGATACGCAGTATTTT. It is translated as CSAPPRDTQYF.

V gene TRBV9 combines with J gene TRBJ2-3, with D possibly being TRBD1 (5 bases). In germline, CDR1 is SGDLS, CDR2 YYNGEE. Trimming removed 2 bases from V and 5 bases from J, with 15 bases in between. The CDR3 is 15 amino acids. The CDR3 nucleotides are TGTGCCAGCAGCGTTTCGTCAGGGAAGGTAGATACGCAGTATTTT. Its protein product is CASSVSSGKVDTQYF. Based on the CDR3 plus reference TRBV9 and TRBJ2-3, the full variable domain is DSGVTQTPKHLITATGQRVTLRCSPRSGDLSVYWYQQSLDQGLQFLIQYYNGEERAKGNILERFSAQQFPDLHSELNLSSLELGDSALYFCASSVSSGKVDTQYFGPGTRLTVL.

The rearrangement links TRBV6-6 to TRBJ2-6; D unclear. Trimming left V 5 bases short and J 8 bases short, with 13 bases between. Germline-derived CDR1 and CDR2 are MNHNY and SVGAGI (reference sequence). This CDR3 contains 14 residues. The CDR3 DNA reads TGTGCCAGCAGTCAGCCCGACAAGACCAACGTCCTGACTTTC. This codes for CASSQPDKTNVLTF.

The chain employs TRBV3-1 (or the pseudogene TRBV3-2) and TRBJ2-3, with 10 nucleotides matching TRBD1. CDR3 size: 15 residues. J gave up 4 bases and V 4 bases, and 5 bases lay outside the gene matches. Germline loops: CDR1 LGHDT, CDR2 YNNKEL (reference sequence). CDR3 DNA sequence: TGTGCCAGCAGCCTAACCGGGACAGGGGCAGATACGCAGTATTTT. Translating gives CASSLTGTGADTQYF.

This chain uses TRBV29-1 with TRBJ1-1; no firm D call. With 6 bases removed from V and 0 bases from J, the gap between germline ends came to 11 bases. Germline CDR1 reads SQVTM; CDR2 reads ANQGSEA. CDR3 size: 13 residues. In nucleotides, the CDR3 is TGCAGCGTGCAGAGGGTGTTGAACACTGAAGCTTTCTTT. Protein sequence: CSVQRVLNTEAFF.

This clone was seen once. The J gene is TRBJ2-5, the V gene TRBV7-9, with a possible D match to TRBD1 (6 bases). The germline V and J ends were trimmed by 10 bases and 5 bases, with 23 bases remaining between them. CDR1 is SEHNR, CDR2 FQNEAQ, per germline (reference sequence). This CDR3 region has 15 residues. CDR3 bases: TGTGCCACCTACCCCCAGGGGCGCATATTGGAGACCCAGTACTTC. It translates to CATYPQGRILETQYF.

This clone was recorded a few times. The CDR3 loop is CASSFGWTDTQYF. The DNA of the CDR3 is TGTGCCAGCAGTTTCGGTTGGACAGATACGCAGTATTTT. The chain uses TRBV12-3 or TRBV12-4 and TRBJ2-3, with D unresolved. Trimming stripped 3 bases from V and 3 bases from J, with 7 bases between. The CDR3 totals 13 residues.

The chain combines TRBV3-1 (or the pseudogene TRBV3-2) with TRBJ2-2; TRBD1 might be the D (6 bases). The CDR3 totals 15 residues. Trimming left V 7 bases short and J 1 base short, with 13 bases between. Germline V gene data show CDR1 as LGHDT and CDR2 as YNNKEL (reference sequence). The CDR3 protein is CASIEGTKNTGELFF. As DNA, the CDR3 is TGTGCCAGCATTGAAGGGACAAAGAACACCGGGGAGCTGTTTTTT.